This entry lists 27 T cell receptor beta chains sequenced from one sample in a study of beta chain features in type 1 diabetes. Since all of the isolated RNA was reverse transcribed, expressed TCRB transcripts were what got sequenced. The method was immunoSEQ multiplex PCR; TCRdb's version includes in-frame clones alone and lacks a portion of them. The sample contains a few hundred thousand clones, approximately 30% of which appear only once. Sequencing input: naive CD4+ T cells from blood. The receptors derive from a man younger than 35 in good health.

This sequence joins TRBV6-6 and TRBJ2-7; a possible D gene is TRBD1 (6 bases). Per the germline V gene, CDR1 is MNHNY and CDR2 is SVGAGI (reference sequence). With 6 bases removed from V and 8 bases from J, the gap between germline ends came to 14 bases. CDR3 length equals 12 residues. The CDR3 DNA follows: TGTGCCAGCAGCCCCGGGACAACGAAGCAGTACTTC. Protein product: CASSPGTTKQYF.

The chain uses TRBV2 and TRBJ2-7; D perhaps matches TRBD2 (6 bases). Germline CDR1 and CDR2: SNHLY and FYNNEI. Deletions cut 4 bases from V and 7 bases from J, with 11 bases between. This CDR3 is 12 amino acids long. The chain's CDR3 is CASSGASGEQYF. DNA for the CDR3: TGTGCCAGCAGTGGGGCCAGCGGGGAGCAGTACTTC.

The gene calls are TRBV14 and TRBJ2-5; D uncertain. The V and J ends lost 1 base and 0 bases respectively, with 12 bases between them. The CDR3 loop spans 16 amino acids. From germline, CDR1 is SGHDN and CDR2 FVKESK. The CDR3 DNA reads TGTGCCAGCAGCCAAGTTCTAGGAATGTACCAAGAGACCCAGTACTTC. Translation gives CASSQVLGMYQETQYF.

The chain links TRBV27 to TRBJ2-2, with TRBD2 as a possible D gene (5 bases). The CDR3 runs to 17 residues. The germline gives CDR1 MNHEY, CDR2 SMNVEV (reference sequence). Trimming took off 4 bases at V and 3 bases at J, with 18 bases between the two ends. The CDR3 protein is CASSSIARTFYTGELFF. The DNA for the CDR3 is TGTGCCAGCAGTTCGATCGCCCGGACTTTTTACACCGGGGAGCTGTTTTTT.

The rearrangement links TRBV30 to TRBJ2-1, with 11 bases matching TRBD2. The CDR3 length is 15 residues. Germline trimming cut 4 bases from V and 3 bases from J; bases unmatched to any gene: 5. CDR1 is GTSNPN and CDR2 is SVGIG in the germline V gene (reference sequence). The CDR3 sequence: CAWTPGTSGYNEQFF. CDR3 sequence (DNA): TGTGCCTGGACCCCTGGGACTAGCGGCTACAATGAGCAGTTCTTC.

In this sample, this clone turned up a few times. This chain connects TRBV12-5 to TRBJ1-1; D not certain. Trimming removed 3 bases at V and 6 bases at J, with 8 bases between. Germline lookup yields CDR1 LGHNT and CDR2 FRNRAP. This CDR3 contains 12 residues. Written as DNA, the CDR3 is TGTGCTAGTGGTTTAGCGGTAGCTGAAGCTTTCTTT. Amino acid sequence: CASGLAVAEAFF.

The rearrangement links TRBV16 to TRBJ2-3; 9 bases map to TRBD2. Germline values: CDR1 KGHSY, CDR2 FQNENV. V gave up 7 bases and J gave up 7 bases; unmatched junction bases: 12. The CDR3 length is 15 residues. The CDR3 sequence: CASKQGSGRPYTQYF. CDR3 nucleotide sequence: TGTGCCAGCAAGCAAGGAAGCGGGAGGCCCTATACGCAGTATTTT.

About this clone itself: Other nucleotide sequences from this sample produce the same CDR3. The chain employs TRBV6-5 and TRBJ2-5, with TRBD2 identical over 8 bases. This CDR3 spans 13 amino acids. V was clipped by 6 bases and J by 4 bases; unmatched bases: 4. Germline V gene sequence: CDR1 MNHEY, CDR2 SVGAGI. The DNA of the CDR3 is TGTGCCAGCAGGACCAGCGGGAGAGAGACCCAGTACTTC. This codes for CASRTSGRETQYF.

This clone appeared a few times. The chain recombines TRBV4-1 with TRBJ2-1; 13 bases line up with TRBD2. After removal of 4 bases from V and 9 bases from J, the junction contained 9 bases not matched to a gene. The CDR3 loop spans 16 amino acids. Germline V gives CDR1 MGHRA, CDR2 YSYEKL. The CDR3 here is CASSRGTSGNEGEQFF. Written as DNA, the CDR3 is TGCGCCAGCAGCCGAGGGACTAGCGGGAACGAGGGTGAGCAGTTCTTC.

A few counts support this clone. The chain has TRBV29-1 and TRBJ2-1; D might be TRBD2 (6 bases). The germline V gene encodes CDR1 SQVTM and CDR2 ANQGSEA. The CDR3 covers 14 residues. The germline V and J ends were trimmed by 7 bases and 1 base, with 14 bases remaining between them. CDR3 amino acids: CSGHRDLSYNEQFF. The CDR3 bases are TGCAGCGGCCATCGGGACTTATCCTACAATGAGCAGTTCTTC.

The chain joins TRBV15 to TRBJ2-3; TRBD1 matches at 7 bases. Germline V gene sequence: CDR1 LNHNV, CDR2 YYDKDF (reference sequence). Losses at the gene ends were 5 bases for V and 0 bases for J; bases not matched to a gene: 5. This CDR3 is 15 amino acids long. For the CDR3, the DNA is TGTGCCACCAGCCCAGAGGGACAGAGCACAGATACGCAGTATTTT. Its translation: CATSPEGQSTDTQYF. Full variable domain (missing parts from reference TRBV15 and TRBJ2-3): DAMVIQNPRYQVTQFGKPVTLSCSQTLNHNVMYWYQQKSSQAPKLLFHYYDKDFNNEADTPDNFQSRRPNTSFCFLDIRSPGLGDTAMYLCATSPEGQSTDTQYFGPGTRLTVL.

This chain uses TRBV2 with TRBJ2-5; D not certain. With 4 bases removed from V and 6 bases from J, the gap between germline ends came to 9 bases. Germline CDR1 is SNHLY and CDR2 is FYNNEI. CDR3 length equals 12 residues. CDR3 coding DNA: TGTGCCAGCAGTGTGGGTCGGCAGACCCAGTACTTC. Amino acids: CASSVGRQTQYF.

The rearrangement uses TRBV4-3 and TRBJ1-5; TRBD1 aligns across 7 bases. Germline-derived CDR1 and CDR2 are LGHNA and YSLEER. This CDR3 is 16 amino acids long. After removal of 2 bases from V and 4 bases from J, the junction contained 8 bases not matched to a gene. The CDR3 DNA reads as TGCGCCAGCAGCCAATCGGCAGGGGGACTGAATCAGCCCCAGCATTTT. Protein sequence: CASSQSAGGLNQPQHF.

This chain links TRBV15 with TRBJ2-1; maybe TRBD1 (5 bases). The CDR3 is made up of 15 amino acids. In germline, CDR1 is LNHNV, CDR2 YYDKDF (reference sequence). V was clipped by 6 bases and J by 0 bases, with 12 bases between them. CDR3 loop: CATRVGHSSYNEQFF. CDR3 sequence (DNA): TGTGCCACCAGAGTGGGGCACAGCTCCTACAATGAGCAGTTCTTC.

This clone was counted once. V gene TRBV5-6 combines with J gene TRBJ2-7; 11 bases match TRBD1. Trimming took 0 bases from V and 5 from J; bases not matched to a gene: 7. CDR1 and CDR2 (germline): SGHDT, YYEEEE. The CDR3 runs to 16 residues. CDR3: CASSLAPWTGGNEQYF. In DNA, the CDR3 is TGTGCCAGCAGCTTGGCCCCGTGGACAGGGGGCAACGAGCAGTACTTC. Supplemented by reference TRBV5-6 and TRBJ2-7, the full variable domain reads DAGVTQSPTHLIKTRGQQVTLRCSPKSGHDTVSWYQQALGQGPQFIFQYYEEEERQRGNFPDRFSGHQFPNYSSELNVNALLLGDSALYLCASSLAPWTGGNEQYFGPGTRLTVT.

The genes are TRBV5-1 and TRBJ2-7; D might be TRBD2 (6 bases). With 3 bases removed from V and 4 bases from J, the gap between germline ends came to 11 bases. The CDR3 is made up of 13 amino acids. Looked up from germline, CDR1 is SGHRS and CDR2 is YFSETQ. The DNA of the CDR3 is TGCGCCAGCAGCTCCGCAGGGAGGTACGAGCAGTACTTC. It codes for CASSSAGRYEQYF.

This clone was found a few times. Other DNA sequences of this sample code for an identical CDR3. The chain joins TRBV30 to TRBJ1-1, with D unclear. The ends were cut back, 0 bases at V and 0 bases at J, with 5 bases in the middle. Germline values: CDR1 GTSNPN, CDR2 SVGIG (reference sequence). CDR3 length: 13 amino acids. CDR3 in amino acids: CAWSVHVNTEAFF. The CDR3 nucleotides read TGTGCCTGGAGTGTACATGTGAACACTGAAGCTTTCTTT.

The chain employs TRBV30 and TRBJ2-1, with 8 bases matching TRBD2. The CDR3 has 15 amino acids. Trimming removed 3 bases from V and 5 bases from J; junction bases left unmatched: 9. The V gene's germline CDR1 is GTSNPN and CDR2 SVGIG (reference sequence). The chain's CDR3 is CAWRVIAGRDNEQFF. The CDR3 DNA reads as TGTGCCTGGAGGGTTATAGCGGGAAGGGACAATGAGCAGTTCTTC.

In its sample, this clone was seen a few times. The chain employs TRBV30 and TRBJ2-1; 9 positions agree with TRBD2. This CDR3 comprises 16 residues. After removal of 0 bases from V and 5 bases from J, the junction contained 8 bases not matched to a gene. CDR1 is GTSNPN and CDR2 is SVGIG in the germline V gene (reference sequence). In DNA form, the CDR3 reads TGTGCCTGGAGTGTTCGGCTAGCGGGAACCCACAATGAGCAGTTCTTC. Its translation: CAWSVRLAGTHNEQFF.

The rearrangement joins TRBV20-1 to TRBJ2-1; 7 bases are a match to TRBD1. Germline V CDR1 and CDR2: DFQATT, SNEGSKA (reference sequence). The CDR3 length is 11 residues. CDR3 coding DNA: TGCACAGGGGGAGCGTACAATGAGCAGTTCTTC. Translating it yields CTGGAYNEQFF.

The rearrangement uses TRBV5-1 and TRBJ2-7, with 9 positions matching TRBD2. This CDR3 has 16 amino acids. Looked up from germline, CDR1 is SGHRS and CDR2 is YFSETQ. J gave up 0 bases and V 1 base, and 5 bases lay outside the gene matches. CDR3 DNA sequence: TGCGCCAGCAGCTTGCGCATTAGCGGGAGCTCCTACGAGCAGTACTTC. This codes for CASSLRISGSSYEQYF.

This chain uses TRBV4-2 with TRBJ1-5; 8 nucleotides line up with TRBD1. Per the germline V gene, CDR1 is LGHNA and CDR2 is YNFKEQ. V dropped 3 bases and J dropped 4; count of bases not matched to a gene: 2. The CDR3 has 14 residues. In DNA, the CDR3 is TGTGCCAGCAGCCAGGACAGGGCTAATCAGCCCCAGCATTTT. Translated, it gives CASSQDRANQPQHF.

A few counts support this clone. The chain recombines TRBV4-1 with TRBJ2-1, with 8 bases aligning to TRBD1. The germline gives CDR1 MGHRA, CDR2 YSYEKL. The CDR3 sequence is 16 residues long. The J segment lost 5 bases and the V segment lost 0 bases, leaving 6 bases of the junction unmatched. CDR3 DNA sequence: TGCGCCAGCAGCCAAGAATGGACAGGGAGCCACAATGAGCAGTTCTTC. This translates into CASSQEWTGSHNEQFF.

This clone was observed a few times. The chain employs TRBV25-1 and TRBJ2-7; 12 nucleotides agree with TRBD2. The length of the CDR3 is 14 residues. J lost 6 bases, V lost 5 bases, and 5 bases had no gene match. CDR1 is MGHDK, CDR2 SYGVNS, per germline. The CDR3 protein is CASSSSGRAPEQYF. As DNA, the CDR3 is TGTGCCAGCAGTTCTAGCGGGAGGGCCCCCGAGCAGTACTTC.

In this sample, this clone turned up a few times. CDR3: CASSQGAFNYGYTF. CDR3 nucleotides: TGTGCCAGTTCACAGGGGGCCTTTAACTATGGCTACACCTTC. V and J are TRBV28 and TRBJ1-2; 9 bases fit TRBD1. Germline-derived CDR1 and CDR2 are MDHEN and SYDVKM. V was clipped by 9 bases and J by 1 base; unmatched bases: 6. The CDR3 contains 14 residues.

This chain's CDR3 is CASSPGLAGDRETQYF. The DNA of the CDR3 is TGTGCCAGCAGCCCCGGACTAGCGGGAGATAGAGAGACCCAGTACTTC. The V and J genes are TRBV7-9 and TRBJ2-5; 13 nucleotides align to TRBD2. The ends lost 5 bases at V and 4 bases at J; junction bases unmatched: 7. Germline CDR1 and CDR2: SEHNR and FQNEAQ (reference sequence). This CDR3 spans 16 amino acids.

This clone came up a few times. This chain uses TRBV30 with TRBJ2-7; 10 positions agree with TRBD2. This CDR3 contains 14 residues. The germline gives CDR1 GTSNPN, CDR2 SVGIG (reference sequence). V shed 3 bases, J shed 6 bases, and the junction held 8 bases outside the gene matches. In DNA form, the CDR3 reads TGTGCCTGGAGGTTACTAGCGGGAACTGGCGAGCAGTACTTC. Residues: CAWRLLAGTGEQYF.